A single sample is the source of the 29 T cell receptor beta chains below, sequenced in a study of blood T cell repertoires in COVID-19. Data came from immunoSEQ multiplex PCR; TCRdb stores just in-frame clones and leaves some out. The table includes approximately 470,000 clones, about nine tenths detected once. Sequencing was done on a sample of PBMCs or T cells enriched from blood (not recorded which). Source of these receptors: a woman between 18 and 29 years old who had recovered from COVID-19.

This clone was recorded once. The chain has TRBV6-1 and TRBJ2-1; D is unresolved. Germline assignment: CDR1 MNHNS and CDR2 SASEGT. The CDR3 is 14 amino acids. Trimming took off 2 bases at V and 9 bases at J, with 14 bases between the two ends. This chain's CDR3 is CASSETPGNSEQFF. In nucleotides, the CDR3 is TGTGCCAGCAGTGAAACCCCAGGCAACAGTGAGCAGTTCTTC.

This sequence joins TRBV6-9 and TRBJ1-6, with D possibly being TRBD1 (6 bases). This CDR3 has 14 residues. The ends were cut back, 3 bases at V and 9 bases at J, with 12 bases in the middle. Looked up from germline, CDR1 is MNHGY and CDR2 is SVAAGI. CDR3 region: CASSYAGDVSPLHF. As DNA, the CDR3 is TGTGCCAGCAGTTACGCAGGGGATGTTTCACCCCTCCACTTT.

This chain joins TRBV7-8 and TRBJ1-2; 9 nucleotides agree with TRBD1. Germline V gene lookup returns CDR1 SGHVS and CDR2 FQNEAQ. The junction had 12 bases not matched to a gene; V was cut back by 3 bases and J by 7 bases. This CDR3 has 16 amino acids. CDR3: CASSFVPGQGTGGYTF. The CDR3 DNA follows: TGTGCCAGCAGCTTCGTCCCGGGACAGGGAACTGGTGGCTACACCTTC.

This chain joins TRBV4-1 and TRBJ2-7; 7 bases line up with TRBD1. Germline V gene sequence: CDR1 MGHRA, CDR2 YSYEKL. This CDR3 contains 15 residues. With V trimmed by 3 bases and J by 7 bases, 12 bases remained unmatched. CDR3 in DNA: TGCGCCAGCAGCCAGCTCGAGACAGGGAATAATGAGCAGTACTTC. Translating gives CASSQLETGNNEQYF.

The rearrangement uses TRBV24-1 and TRBJ2-3, with 9 bases fitting TRBD2. The CDR3 sequence is 15 residues long. Germline V CDR1 and CDR2: KGHDR, SFDVKD. The trim removed 5 bases at V and 1 base at J, leaving 3 bases unmatched. This CDR3 reads CATSARTSGTDTQYF. CDR3 DNA: TGTGCCACCAGTGCCCGGACTAGCGGCACAGATACGCAGTATTTT.

The CDR3, as DNA: TGCAGTGCCATCGTAGGGGATGGCTACACCTTC. It translates to CSAIVGDGYTF. V is TRBV20-1 and J is TRBJ1-2, with a tentative D call TRBD1 (5 bases). V was shortened by 6 bases and J by 6 bases, with 11 bases between the two germline ends. Germline assignment: CDR1 DFQATT and CDR2 SNEGSKA (reference sequence). There are 11 residues in the CDR3.

The chain carries TRBV10-3 and TRBJ1-6, with a weak D call TRBD1 (6 bases). The V and J ends lost 2 bases and 6 bases respectively, with 20 bases between them. The CDR3 sequence is 18 residues long. Looked up from germline, CDR1 is ENHRY and CDR2 is SYGVKD. This CDR3 is CAISESLLGGPLNSPLHF. In nucleotides, the CDR3 is TGTGCCATCAGTGAGAGCCTGCTTGGGGGCCCGCTTAATTCACCCCTCCACTTT.

This chain connects TRBV5-1 to TRBJ2-1; D is ambiguous. Germline V gives CDR1 SGHRS, CDR2 YFSETQ. The V end lost 4 bases, the J end lost 0 bases, and 11 bases lay between the germline ends. The CDR3 loop spans 15 amino acids. The CDR3 reads CASSPGWSSYNEQFF. CDR3 sequence (DNA): TGCGCCAGCAGCCCCGGATGGAGCTCCTACAATGAGCAGTTCTTC.

This clone occurred a few times. The CDR3 reads CASSLGGGRLIYEQYF. The CDR3 DNA is TGTGCCAGCAGCTTGGGCGGGGGCCGCTTAATCTACGAGCAGTACTTC. The V call is TRBV5-5, the J call TRBJ2-7, with D tentatively TRBD2 (7 bases). Deletions cut 0 bases from V and 3 bases from J, with 16 bases between. CDR1 and CDR2 (germline): SGHKS, YYEKEE (reference sequence). This CDR3 has 16 amino acids. Full variable domain (rest looked up from reference TRBV5-5 and TRBJ2-7): DAGVTQSPTHLIKTRGQQVTLRCSPISGHKSVSWYQQVLGQGPQFIFQYYEKEERGRGNFPDRFSARQFPNYSSELNVNALLLGDSALYLCASSLGGGRLIYEQYFGPGTRLTVT.

The J gene is TRBJ1-2, the V gene TRBV6-5; tentatively, D is TRBD1 (6 bases). The CDR3 consists of 12 residues. V was pared by 6 bases and J by 8 bases, with 13 bases between. Germline CDR1 and CDR2: MNHEY and SVGAGI. The CDR3 here is CASSYNREGYTF. DNA of the CDR3: TGTGCCAGCAGCTACAACAGGGAAGGCTACACCTTC.

The chain carries TRBV12-3 or TRBV12-4 and TRBJ1-1; no clear D gene. The CDR3 length is 13 residues. Trimming stripped 7 bases from V and 3 bases from J, with 12 bases between. As DNA, the CDR3 is TGTGCCAGCAAAGACATGGTGGACACTGAAGCTTTCTTT. Translating it yields CASKDMVDTEAFF.

This rearrangement joins TRBV3-1 (or the pseudogene TRBV3-2) to TRBJ1-6; no firm D call. The V end lost 2 bases, the J end lost 9 bases, and 8 bases lay between the germline ends. This CDR3 contains 13 residues. Germline V gene data show CDR1 as LGHDT and CDR2 as YNNKEL (reference sequence). The chain's CDR3 is CASSQSRSSPLHF. The CDR3 DNA reads as TGTGCCAGCAGCCAATCTAGAAGTTCACCCCTCCACTTT.

The genes are TRBV7-2 and TRBJ2-3; 14 bases are a match to TRBD2. The ends lost 4 bases at V and 6 bases at J; junction bases unmatched: 6. CDR1 is SGHTA and CDR2 is FQGNSA in the germline V gene. This CDR3 has 16 amino acids. In DNA, the CDR3 is TGTGCCAGCAGCTGGACTAGCGGGGGGTCTCGGGATACGCAGTATTTT. Its translation: CASSWTSGGSRDTQYF.

J is TRBJ1-2 and V is TRBV12-5; maybe TRBD1 (5 bases). Germline-derived CDR1 and CDR2 are LGHNT and FRNRAP. V shed 2 bases and J shed 6 bases, with 10 bases lying between them. The CDR3 is made up of 13 amino acids. CDR3 residues: CASGLYRSHGYTF. CDR3 nucleotides: TGTGCTAGTGGTTTGTACAGGAGCCATGGCTACACCTTC.

The chain recombines TRBV11-1 with TRBJ1-2; 9 bases line up with TRBD1. V gave up 4 bases and J gave up 13 bases; unmatched junction bases: 10. The CDR3 is 13 amino acids. Germline V CDR1 and CDR2: SGHAT, FQDESV (reference sequence). The CDR3 here is CASSSSGTGSSTF. In DNA form, the CDR3 reads TGTGCCAGCAGCTCCTCCGGGACAGGGTCTAGCACCTTC.

This clone was counted a few times. V and J are TRBV4-1 and TRBJ2-5; 7 bases are shared with TRBD2. Germline V gives CDR1 MGHRA, CDR2 YSYEKL. This CDR3 comprises 12 residues. The trim removed 4 bases at V and 9 bases at J, leaving 5 bases unmatched. This CDR3 is CASSPWGGAQYF. The CDR3 DNA is TGCGCCAGCAGCCCCTGGGGAGGGGCCCAGTACTTC.

The chain joins TRBV12-5 to TRBJ1-4, with D possibly TRBD1 on 5 matching bases. Per germline, CDR1 LGHNT and CDR2 FRNRAP. The CDR3 contains 14 residues. V was shortened by 7 bases and J by 2 bases, with 11 bases between the two germline ends. CDR3 coding DNA: TGTGCTAGTGCCAGCCGGGGGACTAATGAAAAACTGTTTTTT. This gives the protein CASASRGTNEKLFF.

The chain employs TRBV25-1 and TRBJ1-2; D may be TRBD1 (5 bases). The V end lost 4 bases, the J end lost 8 bases, and 11 bases lay between the germline ends. The length of the CDR3 is 12 residues. CDR1 is MGHDK, CDR2 SYGVNS, per germline. The CDR3 bases are TGTGCCAGCAGTGGGGGGGGACCCGGCTACACCTTC. Residues: CASSGGGPGYTF.

The rearrangement joins TRBV28 to TRBJ1-5; D is unresolved. Germline V gives CDR1 MDHEN, CDR2 SYDVKM. CDR3 length: 15 residues. Trimming cost V 8 bases and J 4 bases, with 18 bases left between them. CDR3 in DNA: TGTGCCAGCCAGCAGTTTGAGGGTCAGAATCAGCCCCAGCATTTT. Amino acids: CASQQFEGQNQPQHF.

The V and J genes are TRBV6-6 and TRBJ2-1, with 11 bases that match TRBD2. This CDR3 spans 17 amino acids. Trimming removed 5 bases from V and 7 bases from J; junction bases left unmatched: 13. The germline V gene encodes CDR1 MNHNY and CDR2 SVGAGI (reference sequence). The CDR3 DNA follows: TGTGCCAGCAGTCTCCTGACTAGCGGGGTCCCCCCGAATGAGCAGTTCTTC. Its protein product is CASSLLTSGVPPNEQFF.

The chain employs TRBV5-1 and TRBJ1-5; 10 bases fit TRBD1. CDR3 size: 15 residues. Trimming at V came to 4 bases and at J to 3 bases, leaving 4 bases not matched to a gene. Germline CDR1 and CDR2: SGHRS and YFSETQ. Here the CDR3 DNA reads TGCGCCAGCAGCCCCGGGACAGGGGCCAATCAGCCCCAGCATTTT. Residues: CASSPGTGANQPQHF. The whole variable domain, filled in from reference TRBV5-1 and TRBJ1-5, reads KAGVTQTPRYLIKTRGQQVTLSCSPISGHRSVSWYQQTPGQGLQFLFEYFSETQRNKGNFPGRFSGRQFSNSRSEMNVSTLELGDSALYLCASSPGTGANQPQHFGDGTRLSIL.

This chain's CDR3 is CASRRGSSGANVLTF. CDR3 DNA: TGTGCCAGCCGCAGGGGTAGCTCTGGGGCCAACGTCCTGACTTTC. This sequence joins TRBV27 and TRBJ2-6; maybe TRBD1 (6 bases). V gave up 8 bases and J gave up 0 bases, with 11 bases separating them. The CDR3 has 15 residues. In germline, CDR1 is MNHEY, CDR2 SMNVEV (reference sequence).

The CDR3 nucleotides read TGTGCCAGCAGCTTGACACCCAATCAGCCCCAGCATTTT. Translating gives CASSLTPNQPQHF. The chain uses TRBV7-2 and TRBJ1-5; the D is unclear. CDR3 size: 13 residues. Trimming stripped 3 bases from V and 3 bases from J, with 6 bases between. CDR1 is SGHTA and CDR2 is FQGNSA in the germline V gene.

The J gene is TRBJ2-3, the V gene TRBV15; TRBD2 is a possible D gene (6 bases). Germline V gene sequence: CDR1 LNHNV, CDR2 YYDKDF (reference sequence). With 3 bases removed from V and 2 bases from J, the gap between germline ends came to 12 bases. The CDR3 is 15 residues long. CDR3 protein: CATSREGPLTDTQYF. The CDR3 coding sequence is TGTGCCACCAGCAGGGAGGGGCCCCTCACAGATACGCAGTATTTT.

The chain uses TRBV2 and TRBJ2-2; a weak D match, TRBD1 (6 bases). V lost 7 bases and J 7 bases, leaving 7 bases between the germline ends. The CDR3 loop spans 11 amino acids. The germline gives CDR1 SNHLY, CDR2 FYNNEI. The CDR3 loop reads CASKGVGELFF. The CDR3 bases are TGTGCCAGCAAGGGGGTCGGGGAGCTGTTTTTT.

The V gene is TRBV6-5, the J gene TRBJ2-3; D is undetermined. The CDR3 contains 15 residues. Germline-derived CDR1 and CDR2 are MNHEY and SVGAGI. Trimming removed 0 bases at V and 5 bases at J, with 12 bases between. CDR3 region: CASSYSALTGDTQYF. DNA of the CDR3: TGTGCCAGCAGTTACTCGGCACTAACGGGAGATACGCAGTATTTT.

The chain combines TRBV2 with TRBJ2-5, with 9 bases lining up with TRBD2. Germline V gene sequence: CDR1 SNHLY, CDR2 FYNNEI. After removal of 9 bases from V and 3 bases from J, the junction contained 8 bases not matched to a gene. The CDR3 loop spans 14 amino acids. CDR3 region: CASPKVAGEETQYF. The DNA of the CDR3 is TGTGCCAGTCCTAAGGTAGCGGGGGAAGAGACCCAGTACTTC. Combining the CDR3 with reference TRBV2 and TRBJ2-5 gives the whole variable domain EPEVTQTPSHQVTQMGQEVILRCVPISNHLYFYWYRQILGQKVEFLVSFYNNEISEKSEIFDDQFSVERPDGSNFTLKIRSTKLEDSAMYFCASPKVAGEETQYFGPGTRLLVL.

This chain links TRBV27 with TRBJ1-4, with D uncertain. V was trimmed by 6 bases and J by 8 bases, leaving 19 bases between them. The length of the CDR3 is 15 residues. CDR1 and CDR2 (germline): MNHEY, SMNVEV (reference sequence). The CDR3, as DNA: TGTGCCAGCAGACCCGTCACGGGAACCGGAGAAAAACTGTTTTTT. Protein sequence: CASRPVTGTGEKLFF.

The chain joins TRBV14 to TRBJ1-2; D not certain. The V gene's germline CDR1 is SGHDN and CDR2 FVKESK. V was trimmed by 3 bases and J by 8 bases, leaving 13 bases between them. This CDR3 is 13 amino acids long. The CDR3 DNA sequence: TGTGCCAGCAGCCATTCCCGGGTGCGGGGCTACACCTTC. Encoded protein: CASSHSRVRGYTF.